A single sample is the source of the 25 T cell receptor beta chains below, sequenced in a study of blood T cell repertoires in COVID-19. Generated by immunoSEQ multiplex PCR, the TCRdb table keeps only in-frame clones and is missing some. The table lists about 110,000 clones, under 90% of them singletons. The sequenced material came from peripheral blood. The receptors were gathered from a woman aged 45 to 65 with acute or convalescent COVID-19.

J is TRBJ1-4 and V is TRBV2, with TRBD1 matching over 12 bases. The ends lost 0 bases at V and 9 bases at J; junction bases unmatched: 11. This CDR3 is built from 18 residues. Looked up from germline, CDR1 is SNHLY and CDR2 is FYNNEI. CDR3 sequence (DNA): TGTGCCAGCAGTGAAGCCGGGACAGGGGGCGGTGAATTTAAAAAACTGTTTTTT. This sequence encodes CASSEAGTGGGEFKKLFF. Based on the CDR3 plus reference TRBV2 and TRBJ1-4, the full variable domain is EPEVTQTPSHQVTQMGQEVILRCVPISNHLYFYWYRQILGQKVEFLVSFYNNEISEKSEIFDDQFSVERPDGSNFTLKIRSTKLEDSAMYFCASSEAGTGGGEFKKLFFGSGTQLSVL.

The chain joins TRBV3-1 (or the pseudogene TRBV3-2) to TRBJ1-5; TRBD1 matches 7 bases. Unmatched junction bases numbered 5, after V lost 4 bases and J lost 5 bases. The germline V gene encodes CDR1 LGHDT and CDR2 YNNKEL (reference sequence). The CDR3 extends over 14 amino acids. The CDR3 sequence: CASSPQGDHQPQHF. DNA for the CDR3: TGTGCCAGCAGCCCCCAGGGGGACCATCAGCCCCAGCATTTT.

This chain connects TRBV18 to TRBJ2-3; D is uncertain. CDR3 size: 12 residues. Trimming removed 6 bases from V and 5 bases from J, with 9 bases in between. Germline V gene sequence: CDR1 KGHSH, CDR2 LQKENI. CDR3 nucleotides: TGTGCCAGCTCCTCAGATGGAGATACGCAGTATTTT. It is translated as CASSSDGDTQYF.

The genes are TRBV10-1 and TRBJ2-2; TRBD1 agrees at 11 bases. Germline V gene lookup returns CDR1 WNHNN and CDR2 SYGVQD (reference sequence). The J segment lost 0 bases and the V segment lost 4 bases, leaving 4 bases of the junction unmatched. The CDR3 is made up of 17 amino acids. CDR3 loop: CASSGDRGTTNTGELFF. The CDR3 DNA follows: TGCGCCAGCAGTGGGGACAGGGGGACAACGAACACCGGGGAGCTGTTTTTT.

This clone occurred a few times. The V call is TRBV5-8, the J call TRBJ1-1; D ambiguous. Looked up from germline, CDR1 is SGHTS and CDR2 is YDEGEE. V lost 4 bases and J 10 bases, leaving 14 bases between the germline ends. CDR3 length equals 12 residues. Here the CDR3 reads CASSPPTVVAFF. CDR3 nucleotides: TGTGCCAGCAGCCCCCCTACCGTTGTAGCTTTCTTT.

This clone was counted a single time. V and J are TRBV9 and TRBJ1-2, with 8 bases matching TRBD1. V was clipped by 0 bases and J by 7 bases; unmatched bases: 8. The CDR3 spans 15 residues. Per the germline V gene, CDR1 is SGDLS and CDR2 is YYNGEE. In DNA, the CDR3 is TGTGCCAGCAGCGTAGTCTCTGGGACAGGCCTTGGCTACACCTTC. Its protein product is CASSVVSGTGLGYTF.

This clone was seen just once. This sequence joins TRBV2 and TRBJ2-1; the match to TRBD1 covers 10 bases. Losses at the gene ends were 6 bases for V and 4 bases for J; bases not matched to a gene: 6. The CDR3 extends over 15 amino acids. Germline V gene sequence: CDR1 SNHLY, CDR2 FYNNEI. CDR3: CASRPGQGNYNEQFF. Written as DNA, the CDR3 is TGTGCCAGCAGGCCGGGACAGGGGAATTACAATGAGCAGTTCTTC. The whole variable domain, filled in from reference TRBV2 and TRBJ2-1, reads EPEVTQTPSHQVTQMGQEVILRCVPISNHLYFYWYRQILGQKVEFLVSFYNNEISEKSEIFDDQFSVERPDGSNFTLKIRSTKLEDSAMYFCASRPGQGNYNEQFFGPGTRLTVL.

The chain combines TRBV10-3 with TRBJ2-7; 16 bases fit TRBD2. J was trimmed by 1 base and V by 3 bases; bases with no gene match: 6. The CDR3 runs 18 residues. Germline lookup yields CDR1 ENHRY and CDR2 SYGVKD. Here the CDR3 reads CAISDPGLAGGPSYEQYF. The CDR3 DNA reads as TGTGCCATCAGTGATCCGGGACTAGCGGGGGGGCCGTCCTACGAGCAGTACTTC.

V usage is TRBV19 and J usage is TRBJ2-5; 8 nucleotides agree with TRBD2. Germline V CDR1 and CDR2: LNHDA, SQIVND (reference sequence). V was pared by 5 bases and J by 2 bases, with 10 bases of the junction left unmatched. The length of the CDR3 is 16 residues. Written as DNA, the CDR3 is TGTGCCAGTAGTCTCCCTCGCGCGGGGGGACAAGAGACCCAGTACTTC. Its translation is CASSLPRAGGQETQYF.

This clone has a handful of counts. This chain joins TRBV5-1 and TRBJ1-4; 10 bases fit TRBD1. Germline assignment: CDR1 SGHRS and CDR2 YFSETQ. V dropped 4 bases and J dropped 5; count of bases not matched to a gene: 8. This CDR3 is built from 16 residues. The CDR3 region is CASSEGQGRVNEKLFF. Here the CDR3 DNA reads TGCGCCAGCAGCGAGGGACAGGGGAGGGTCAATGAAAAACTGTTTTTT.

The J gene is TRBJ1-5, the V gene TRBV6-1, with D uncertain. The CDR3 extends over 12 amino acids. The ends were cut back, 3 bases at V and 6 bases at J, with 6 bases in the middle. Germline CDR1 is MNHNS and CDR2 is SASEGT. CDR3 region: CASSDTSQPQHF. In nucleotides, the CDR3 is TGTGCCAGCAGTGATACGAGTCAGCCCCAGCATTTT.

The chain is built from TRBV3-1 (or the pseudogene TRBV3-2) and TRBJ1-1, with D possibly TRBD1 on 5 matching bases. In germline, CDR1 is LGHDT, CDR2 YNNKEL (reference sequence). The CDR3 runs 14 residues. The V and J ends lost 5 bases and 1 base respectively, with 11 bases between them. CDR3 loop: CASSLVGGNTEAFF. The CDR3 DNA sequence: TGTGCCAGCAGCTTAGTGGGGGGGAACACTGAAGCTTTCTTT.

The chain couples TRBV11-3 to TRBJ2-3; 8 nucleotides align to TRBD2. V shed 4 bases, J shed 1 base, and the junction held 7 bases outside the gene matches. The CDR3 contains 16 residues. The germline gives CDR1 SGHNT, CDR2 YENEEA. In DNA form, the CDR3 reads TGTGCCAGCAGCTCCGATAGCGGGGCCGGCACAGATACGCAGTATTTT. It translates to CASSSDSGAGTDTQYF. Variable domain in full (rest from reference TRBV11-3 and TRBJ2-3): EAGVVQSPRYKIIEKKQPVAFWCNPISGHNTLYWYLQNLGQGPELLIRYENEEAVDDSQLPKDRFSAERLKGVDSTLKIQPAELGDSAVYLCASSSDSGAGTDTQYFGPGTRLTVL.

The J gene is TRBJ1-2, the V gene TRBV6-4, with D unclear. Trimming removed 6 bases at V and 8 bases at J, with 16 bases between. The CDR3 has 13 residues. The germline CDR1 and CDR2 sequences are MRHNA and SNTAGT. The CDR3: CASSQDPRGGYTF. CDR3 sequence (DNA): TGTGCCAGCAGCCAGGACCCCCGGGGAGGCTACACCTTC.

This chain links TRBV6-5 with TRBJ2-1; TRBD2 might be the D (6 bases). Deletions cut 2 bases from V and 10 bases from J, with 21 bases between. Germline assignment: CDR1 MNHEY and CDR2 SVGAGI. The CDR3 consists of 16 residues. The CDR3 bases are TGTGCCAGCAGTTACCCAAGGGCGGGGCGGACCGAAGAGCAGTTCTTC. Encoded protein: CASSYPRAGRTEEQFF.

The J gene is TRBJ1-6, the V gene TRBV19; 9 bases line up with TRBD1. Per germline, CDR1 LNHDA and CDR2 SQIVND (reference sequence). The trim removed 5 bases at V and 5 bases at J, leaving 10 bases unmatched. This CDR3 contains 17 residues. CDR3 residues: CASSPTQGAGDNSPLHF. Written as DNA, the CDR3 is TGTGCCAGTAGTCCCACACAGGGGGCGGGTGATAATTCACCCCTCCACTTT.

The chain joins TRBV5-8 to TRBJ2-2; D call uncertain. The ends were cut back, 0 bases at V and 5 bases at J, with 8 bases in the middle. Germline CDR1 and CDR2: SGHTS and YDEGEE. CDR3 length: 14 amino acids. CDR3 nucleotides: TGTGCCAGCAGCTTGGGGCAAGCGACCGGGGAGCTGTTTTTT. Translated, it gives CASSLGQATGELFF.

J is TRBJ1-5 and V is TRBV10-3; D ambiguous. Trimming removed 6 bases at V and 3 bases at J, with 9 bases between. The CDR3 loop spans 13 amino acids. The germline V gene encodes CDR1 ENHRY and CDR2 SYGVKD. The CDR3 sequence is CAISRDLNQPQHF. CDR3 DNA sequence: TGTGCCATCAGCCGGGATCTCAATCAGCCCCAGCATTTT.

This chain connects TRBV10-2 to TRBJ1-1; a possible D gene is TRBD1 (5 bases). Trimming removed 4 bases from V and 8 bases from J, with 17 bases in between. The V gene's germline CDR1 is WSHSY and CDR2 SAAADI. This CDR3 has 14 amino acids. The CDR3 DNA reads TGCGCCAGCAGTGTATCAGGGTCAGCTGCCGAAGCTTTCTTT. Its translation: CASSVSGSAAEAFF.

Note on this clone: The junction differs from germline at one of its ends, possibly a read error. V gene TRBV5-1 combines with J gene TRBJ1-3, with D unclear. Per germline, CDR1 SGHRS and CDR2 YFSETQ. This CDR3 spans 13 amino acids. CDR3 nucleotide sequence: TGCGCCAGCAGCTTCCAAGGCGGAAAGACCATATATTTT. It translates to CASSFQGGKTIYF.

The table lists this clone with a few counts. The chain combines TRBV3-1 (or the pseudogene TRBV3-2) with TRBJ1-4; TRBD1 is a possible D gene (5 bases). Trimming removed 1 base from V and 7 bases from J, with 16 bases in between. CDR3 length equals 16 residues. In germline, CDR1 is LGHDT, CDR2 YNNKEL (reference sequence). The CDR3 DNA reads TGTGCCAGCAGCCAAGTTGGACAAAGGCGCGGTGAAAAACTGTTTTTT. As protein: CASSQVGQRRGEKLFF.

This clone was detected only a few times. The chain recombines TRBV30 with TRBJ1-5, with unresolved D. This CDR3 is 15 amino acids long. V was pared by 3 bases and J by 6 bases, with 18 bases between. CDR1 and CDR2 from the germline V gene are GTSNPN and SVGIG (reference sequence). CDR3 in DNA: TGTGCCTGGAGCCTGAAGACCCTACGAGGTCAGCCCCAGCATTTT. Amino acid sequence: CAWSLKTLRGQPQHF.

This clone was seen a single time. This rearrangement joins TRBV5-6 to TRBJ2-7; 8 bases line up with TRBD1. The germline V gene encodes CDR1 SGHDT and CDR2 YYEEEE. Trimming removed 2 bases from V and 4 bases from J; junction bases left unmatched: 5. This CDR3 is built from 14 residues. The CDR3 DNA reads as TGTGCCAGCAGCTTACAGGGGGTCACTTACGAGCAGTACTTC. Translating it yields CASSLQGVTYEQYF.

The rearrangement links TRBV5-1 to TRBJ2-1, with 7 bases aligning to TRBD1. The CDR3 length is 17 residues. CDR1 and CDR2 from the germline V gene are SGHRS and YFSETQ. V was pared by 0 bases and J by 7 bases, with 13 bases of the junction left unmatched. The CDR3 sequence is CASSLAQGDSLENEQFF. Written as DNA, the CDR3 is TGCGCCAGCAGCTTGGCCCAGGGGGACAGCCTTGAAAATGAGCAGTTCTTC.

This clone came up once. The chain employs TRBV7-8 and TRBJ1-1, with 10 bases matching TRBD1. Looked up from germline, CDR1 is SGHVS and CDR2 is FQNEAQ. This CDR3 is built from 14 residues. With V trimmed by 5 bases and J by 3 bases, 3 bases remained unmatched. The CDR3: CASSVDRGDTEAFF. The CDR3 coding sequence is TGTGCCAGCAGCGTGGACAGGGGGGACACTGAAGCTTTCTTT. Filled out from reference TRBV7-8 and TRBJ1-1, the complete variable domain reads GAGVSQSPRYKVAKRGQDVALRCDPISGHVSLFWYQQALGQGPEFLTYFQNEAQLDKSGLPSDRFFAERPEGSVSTLKIQRTQQEDSAVYLCASSVDRGDTEAFFGQGTRLTVV.